These T cell receptor beta chains were read from a single sample in a study of cytomegalovirus exposure and HLA in healthy donors. Profiled with immunoSEQ multiplex PCR; TCRdb holds only in-frame clones, not every one. The data show a few hundred thousand clones, around 90% seen once. The specimen was PBMCs. Receptors were obtained from a woman under 40 in good health and CMV-seronegative. CDR3s leave out the opening cysteine and the closing phenylalanine or tryptophan.

>TRBV30
AWSLTKNYGYT
>TRBV2
ASSAPTGWGGETQY
>TRBV11-3
ASSLAGNEKLF
>TRBV28
ASTGAGVPDTQY
>TRBV19
ASSIEASSPYEQY
>TRBV5-4
ASSAYRGSSYNEQF
>TRBV30
AWTGDGYEQY
>TRBV7-2
ASSLGDPGHSAAKNIQY
>TRBV2
ASSGGRNNQPQH
>TRBV27
ASSVGQGHYEQY
>TRBV5-6
ASSLPGSHYEQY
>TRBV27
ASSFLGGHEQY
>TRBV7-9
ASSLEQREFWGTDTQY
>TRBV10-3
AISDFTGEGTQY
>TRBV10-3
AIRQTGAGDNEQF
>TRBV19
ASSRGTSGRFEVGELF
>TRBV7-3
ASSWERPGLAGGPSSYNEQF
>TRBV15
ATSRDREGAAGANVLT
>TRBV10-3
AISEPGNEQF
>TRBV27
ASSRIRESGMYTGELF
>TRBV4-1
ASSHSKAGGSETQY
>TRBV7-3
ASSTAGGGTGELF
>TRBV6-4
ASSEQGNGEQY
>TRBV2
ASTGGDENIQY
>TRBV29-1
SVVEVGQGIDEQY
>TRBV27
ASSEREVSYNEQF
>TRBV7-2
ASSLYLETQY
>TRBV6-5
ASSPQGDEKLF
>TRBV6-4
ARPDRAKSPGREQY
>TRBV6-1
ASREDRSPY
>TRBV6-5
ASIGLAGQQF
>TRBV29-1
SGGQVNTGELF
>TRBV5-1
ASSPDHIQGANYGYT
>TRBV28
AITDRGANTGELF
>TRBV6-5
ASTPTGGQGKPQH
>TRBV9
ASSVDSGTYNEQF
>TRBV27
ASSLAGGTLYEQY
>TRBV4-1
ASSQGPMNTEAF
>TRBV28
ASSLISNNYEQY
>TRBV11-3
ASSSFTSRDWHEQF
>TRBV20-1
SARYPDTQY
>TRBV5-6
ASSLAGDATDTQY
>TRBV15
ATSRRFQETQY
>TRBV9
ASSVASGLAGGPRGNEQF
>TRBV29-1
SVTNYRGGTEAF
>TRBV4-3
ASSQIGPSNSQF
>TRBV9
ASSVDETPSTDTQY
>TRBV6-6
ASRRQSGRVDEQF
>TRBV7-9
ASSKPGPGETQY
>TRBV28
ASLTTNEKLF
>TRBV7-2
ASSPDRGSYNEQF
>TRBV27
ASSLSQGAGYEQY
>TRBV25-1
ASSESPGGQETQY
>TRBV29-1
SVEGPQGRKERENNEQF